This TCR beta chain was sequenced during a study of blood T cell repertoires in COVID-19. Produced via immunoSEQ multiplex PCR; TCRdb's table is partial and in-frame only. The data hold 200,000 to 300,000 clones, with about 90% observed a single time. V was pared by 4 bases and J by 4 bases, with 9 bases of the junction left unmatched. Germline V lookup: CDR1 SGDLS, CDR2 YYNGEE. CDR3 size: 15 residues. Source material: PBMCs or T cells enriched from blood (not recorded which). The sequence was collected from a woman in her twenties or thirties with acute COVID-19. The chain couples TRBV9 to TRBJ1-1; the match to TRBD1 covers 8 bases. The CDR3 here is CASSPRQGSGTEAFF. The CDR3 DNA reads TGTGCCAGCAGCCCTCGACAGGGGTCGGGCACTGAAGCTTTCTTT. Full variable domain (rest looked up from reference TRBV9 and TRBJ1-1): DSGVTQTPKHLITATGQRVTLRCSPRSGDLSVYWYQQSLDQGLQFLIQYYNGEERAKGNILERFSAQQFPDLHSELNLSSLELGDSALYFCASSPRQGSGTEAFFGQGTRLTVV.